This T cell receptor (beta chain) was sequenced during a study of T cell clonality in common variable immunodeficiency. Study conclusions and caveats: Links between repertoire features and CVID complications were heterogeneity-limited. Fewer TCRbeta clones were shared among CVID subjects than controls.

This clone was observed many times. Its antigen remains unidentified. The CDR3 goes on 3 residues after the read ends, and that part is filled in from the germline J gene. The germline V gene encodes CDR1 DFQATT and CDR2 SNEGSKA (reference sequence). The CDR3 totals 14 residues. With V trimmed by 5 bases and J by 1 base, 2 bases remained unmatched. Clones were sequenced by immunoSEQ multiplex PCR, and TCRdb holds only the in-frame ones, with some missing. In total the sample includes tens of thousands of clones, none of them seen once. The genes are TRBV20-1 and TRBJ1-5; 10 positions match TRBD1. The clonotype was recovered from a person aged 18 to 69 in good health. The sample was peripheral blood mononuclear cells. The sequenced part of the CDR3 DNA is TGCAGTGCTGGGACAGGGGTAAGCAATCAGCCC. This translates into CSAGTGVSNQP. The CDR3 reads in full as CSAGTGVSNQPQHF.